Detailed here is one TCR beta chain. What it recognizes is unknown. This specimen comes from a study of graft-versus-host responses after intestinal transplantation. Across the whole study: Tacrolimus plus steroids were given to all recipients for approximately three years, preceded by anti-thymocyte globulin induction.

This CDR3 region has 14 residues. V dropped 2 bases and J dropped 2 bases, with 10 bases sitting between them. CDR1 is SGDLS and CDR2 is YYNGEE in the germline V gene. Clones were sequenced by immunoSEQ multiplex PCR, and TCRdb holds only the in-frame ones, with some missing. This sample has about 110,000 clones, with 90% to 95% found just once. The sequence derives from a human donor who was the organ donor for an intestinal transplant. Sequenced material: unstimulated CD8+ T cells sorted from spleen or lymph node cells, taken before transplant. This sequence joins TRBV9 and TRBJ1-1; D unresolved. The CDR3 protein is CASSVQRKNTEAFF. DNA for the CDR3: TGTGCCAGCAGCGTCCAACGGAAAAACACTGAAGCTTTCTTT.